This T cell receptor (beta chain) comes out of a study of relationships among human T cell subsets. General study findings and limits: Th1, Th2 and regulatory subsets overlapped substantially in CDR3 sequences.

Th1 cells were collected as flow-through following bead selections for CD25, CD56 and CD294. Details on this clonotype: Antigen specificity is unknown.

From mRNA, alpha and beta CDR3 regions were amplified using semiquantitative ARM-PCR. ARM-PCR used tagged nested gene-specific primers, then communal superprimers for exponential amplification. From the multiplex PCR reads, TCRdb called clonotypes with MiXCR, one entry per CDR3 protein. The sample has roughly 13,000 distinct CDR3 sequences, 67% seen once. There are 16 residues in the CDR3. CDR1 and CDR2 from the germline V gene are SGHAT and FQNNGV. The V gene lost 2 bases and the J gene lost 4 bases, with 18 bases spanning the gap. The material sequenced was CD4+ Th1 cells sorted from blood. The source of this sequence is a man between 35 and 55 years old in good health. The chain has TRBV11-2 and TRBJ2-7; D tentatively reads TRBD1 or TRBD2 (5 bases each). CDR3 nucleotide sequence: TGTGCCAGCAGCTTATGGAGTGGCCAGGGACCATACGAGCAGTACTTC. It yields the protein CASSLWSGQGPYEQYF. Drawing the rest from reference TRBV11-2 and TRBJ2-7, the complete variable domain is EAGVAQSPRYKIIEKRQSVAFWCNPISGHATLYWYQQILGQGPKLLIQFQNNGVVDDSQLPKDRFSAERLKGVDSTLKIQPAKLEDSAVYLCASSLWSGQGPYEQYFGPGTRLTVT.